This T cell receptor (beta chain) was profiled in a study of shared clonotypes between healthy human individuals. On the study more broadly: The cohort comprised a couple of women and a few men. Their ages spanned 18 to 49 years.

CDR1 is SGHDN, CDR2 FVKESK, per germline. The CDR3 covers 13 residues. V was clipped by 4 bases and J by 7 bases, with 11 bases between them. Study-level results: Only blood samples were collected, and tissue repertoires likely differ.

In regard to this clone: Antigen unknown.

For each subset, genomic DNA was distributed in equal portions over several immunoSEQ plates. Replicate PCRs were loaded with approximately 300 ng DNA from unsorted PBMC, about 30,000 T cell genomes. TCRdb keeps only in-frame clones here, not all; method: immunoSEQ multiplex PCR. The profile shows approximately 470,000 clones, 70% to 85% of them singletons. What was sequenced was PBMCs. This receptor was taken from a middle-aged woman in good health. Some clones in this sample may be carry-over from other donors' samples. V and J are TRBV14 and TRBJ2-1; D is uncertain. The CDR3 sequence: CASSLMALNEQFF. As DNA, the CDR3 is TGTGCCAGCAGCCTCATGGCCCTAAATGAGCAGTTCTTC.